The clone carrying this TCR beta chain was counted a few times. Its antigen is as yet unknown. The data were obtained in a study of molecular identifiers for immune sequencing clone quantification. Whole-study findings and limits: Spiked Jurkat TCR RNA equivalent to one cell reportedly surfaced among approximately 1.1 million naive cells.

When naive CD8 T cells were sorted, they were gated as CD8+CD4-CCR7+CD45RA+. TCRdb analysed the PCR reads with MiXCR anew, one entry per CDR3 protein. The repertoire consists of about 640,000 distinct CDR3 sequences, with 20% occurring once and the leading ten covering approximately 0.9%. Germline CDR1 is LNHDA and CDR2 is SQIVND (reference sequence). This CDR3 has 15 residues. The V and J ends lost 1 base and 7 bases, in that order; junction bases with no gene match: 4. This receptor was identified in a human donor in good health. Some libraries in this study had Jurkat cell RNA spiked in. This chain uses TRBV19 with TRBJ1-6; 7 nucleotides agree with TRBD1. The sequencing input was naive CD8+ T cells from blood, with Jurkat cell RNA spiked in. Subset here: FACS-sorted CD8+CD4-CCR7+CD45RA+ naive T cells. CDR3 DNA: TGTGCCAGTAGTATAGGGACAGGCGGAAATTCACCCCTCCACTTT. Protein: CASSIGTGGNSPLHF.